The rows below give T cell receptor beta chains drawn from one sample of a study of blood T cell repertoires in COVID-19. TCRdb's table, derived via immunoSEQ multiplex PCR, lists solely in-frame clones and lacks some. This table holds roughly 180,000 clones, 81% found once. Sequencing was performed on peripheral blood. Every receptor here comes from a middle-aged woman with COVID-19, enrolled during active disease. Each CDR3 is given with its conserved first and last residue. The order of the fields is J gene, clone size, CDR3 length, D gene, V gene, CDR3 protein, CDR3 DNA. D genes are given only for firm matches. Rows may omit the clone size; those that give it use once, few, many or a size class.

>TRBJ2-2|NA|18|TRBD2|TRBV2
CASLRGGLAGGHTGELFF
TGTGCCAGCTTAAGGGGCGGACTAGCGGGGGGTCACACCGGGGAGCTGTTTTTT
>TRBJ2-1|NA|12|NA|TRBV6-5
CASTGQNNEQFF
TGTGCCAGCACGGGACAAAACAATGAGCAGTTCTTC
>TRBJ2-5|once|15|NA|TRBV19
CASSIDRRGQETQYF
TGTGCCAGTAGTATAGATCGGAGGGGCCAAGAGACCCAGTACTTC
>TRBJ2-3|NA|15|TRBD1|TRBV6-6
CASTSRQGRGDTQYF
TGTGCCAGCACCTCACGACAGGGAAGGGGAGATACGCAGTATTTT
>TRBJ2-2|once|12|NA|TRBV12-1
CASNWRGGELFF
TGTGCCAGCAATTGGCGGGGGGGGGAGCTGTTTTTT
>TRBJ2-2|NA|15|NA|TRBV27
CASSLGQQGSRELFF
TGTGCCAGCAGTTTGGGCCAACAGGGAAGCCGGGAGCTGTTTTTT
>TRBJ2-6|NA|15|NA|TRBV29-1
CSVDFSEAGANVLTF
TGCAGCGTTGATTTTTCAGAAGCTGGGGCCAACGTCCTGACTTTC
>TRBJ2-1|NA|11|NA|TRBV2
CASRAAGEQFF
TGTGCCAGCAGGGCCGCAGGGGAACAGTTCTTC
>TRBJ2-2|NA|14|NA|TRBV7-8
CASSLLGVTGELFF
TGTGCCAGCAGCTTACTAGGGGTTACCGGGGAGCTGTTTTTT
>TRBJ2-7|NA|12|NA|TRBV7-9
CASSLLRSEQYF
TGTGCCAGCAGCCTCCTCCGGAGCGAGCAGTACTTC
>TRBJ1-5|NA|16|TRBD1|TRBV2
CASSRRQGAGNQPQHF
TGTGCCAGCAGTCGAAGACAGGGGGCGGGCAATCAGCCCCAGCATTTT
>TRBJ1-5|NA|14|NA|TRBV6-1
CASSEGAAPQPQHF
TGTGCCAGCAGTGAAGGGGCAGCCCCCCAGCCCCAGCATTTT